This T cell receptor (beta chain) was observed in a study of blood T cell repertoires in COVID-19 (dated by TCRdb to the early 2020s). Broadly, across the study: Samples from collaborators originated in the United States, Italy and Spain and spanned both the acute and convalescent phases of COVID-19. Deeply sampled blood TCRbeta repertoires from subjects exposed to, actively infected with, or recovered from COVID-19 were included in the dataset. The material from the prospective study consisted of cDNA or gDNA derived from T cells, B-cell-depleted T cells, or PBMCs. Nearly every sample came with metadata listing a de-identified subject ID, COVID-19 status, age in years and sex. HLA class I and class II types, where available, came from metadata supplied by the sample provider rather than from assay-based typing. The repertoires were released in a freely available public database intended as a resource for research on the immune response to SARS-CoV-2. The samples were drawn from two sources: the first 160 participants of the ongoing ImmuneRACE study, and some 1,300 subjects contributed by 6 global collaborators.

As concerns this clone: The specificity of this receptor is unknown. No much larger clonotype is one base removed from it; base qualities were not supplied.

V has 3 bases trimmed and J has 7 bases trimmed; junction bases matching no gene number 5. The CDR3 holds 15 amino acids from the cysteine to the phenylalanine. Of the read, only the CDR3 DNA is kept; its 45 bases are in frame from base 1. For CDR1 and CDR2, the germline V gene lists KGHSH and LQKENI. What the study reported, not specific to this receptor: The quantity of clinical and demographic metadata differed by source and by participant and was supplied without curation.

The collaborating institutions used their own protocols to collect whole blood in K2EDTA tubes. For TCRbeta analysis, collaborators shipped samples in one of three forms: frozen whole blood, isolated PBMCs, or DNA extracted from either of those sample types. The immunoSEQ Assay, a bias-controlled multiplex PCR, was used to amplify TCRbeta CDR3 regions from genomic DNA. Processing in the source paper ran as follows. Nucleated cell counts per sample were estimated from amplification of reference gene primers within the assay. To quantify the absolute abundance of each unique TCRbeta CDR3 rearrangement, sequence reads were collapsed and filtered. For each sample, productive Simpson clonality was calculated as the square root of Simpson's diversity index across productive rearrangements. TCRdb took this table from immuneACCESS and kept in-frame rearrangements with V and J called. Such tables lack part of the clones; where checked against another copy, unresolved V genes explain under half of the gap, and the rest is unexplained. V and J calls and clone size are given by that table; D and trimming were obtained from the DNA. For this sample the table gives some 250,000 clones, of which 88% were detected only once. The ten top clones hold approximately 0.8% of the sample.

The source of this sequence is a woman aged 25 to 39 with acute or convalescent COVID-19. What was sequenced was peripheral blood. The chain is assembled from TRBV18 and TRBJ2-4, with TRBD2 identical over 11 junction bases. DNA sequence: TGTGCCAGCTCACCTATTAGCGGGAGGGGGAACATTCAGTACTTC. Translated, this gives CASSPISGRGNIQYF.